Listed below are T cell receptor beta chains from one sample, sequenced in a study of identical twins. TCRdb ran MiXCR on the 5' RACE reads and lists one entry per CDR3 protein. The data contain 600,000 to 800,000 distinct CDR3 sequences, less than 25% of them singletons. Separately, the same data were catalogued under a study of T cells expressing NK-cell markers.

Sequenced: PBMCs. These receptors all come from a woman under 30 in good health. Each CDR3 is given with its conserved first and last residue. The D gene is left open where the match is weak. Clone size is stated in some rows and not others, as once, few, many or a class when expanded.

d_gene	v_gene	abundance	j_gene	CDR3aa	CDR3nt
TRBD1	TRBV30	few	TRBJ2-1	CAWSPQGAGNEQFF	TGTGCCTGGAGTCCACAGGGGGCTGGGAATGAGCAGTTCTTC
.	TRBV5-5	many	TRBJ2-7	CASSSNSEQYF	TGTGCCAGCAGTTCTAACTCTGAGCAGTACTTC
.	TRBV5-5	few	TRBJ2-1	CASAVILGNEQFF	TGTGCCAGCGCGGTGATACTCGGCAATGAGCAGTTCTTC
.	TRBV21-1	few	TRBJ2-7	CASSLLAGRKCEQYF	TGTGCCAGCAGCCTACTAGCGGGGCGAAAGTGCGAGCAGTACTTC
.	TRBV5-1	.	TRBJ2-1	CASSFGGQGSNEQFF	TGCGCCAGCAGCTTCGGGGGCCAGGGGTCCAATGAGCAGTTCTTC
TRBD2	TRBV15	few	TRBJ2-2	CATSRDEAQRGLRDGELFF	TGTGCCACCAGCAGAGATGAGGCCCAGCGGGGACTACGGGACGGGGAGCTGTTTTTT
.	TRBV5-1	many	TRBJ1-2	CASSRENYGYTF	TGCGCCAGCAGCAGGGAGAACTATGGCTACACCTTC
.	TRBV20-1	many	TRBJ2-7	CSARGISPYEQYF	TGCAGTGCGCGGGGTATCTCTCCCTACGAGCAGTACTTC
TRBD2	TRBV9	few	TRBJ2-2	CASSPRDYHTGELFF	TGTGCCAGCAGCCCGCGGGACTATCACACCGGGGAGCTGTTTTTT
.	TRBV20-1	.	TRBJ2-6	CSASDRSYSGANVLTF	TGCAGTGCTAGTGACAGGAGTTACTCTGGGGCCAACGTCCTGACTTTC
TRBD1	TRBV12-3/TRBV12-4	few	TRBJ1-4	CASSGTGATNEKLFF	TGTGCCAGCAGTGGGACAGGGGCGACTAATGAAAAACTGTTTTTT
TRBD2	TRBV20-1	few	TRBJ2-1	CSARKTSSYEQFF	TGCAGTGCTAGAAAGACTAGCTCCTATGAGCAGTTCTTC
.	TRBV5-6	few	TRBJ1-2	CASSSPGALSYGYTF	TGTGCCAGCAGCTCCCCCGGAGCTTTGAGCTATGGCTACACCTTC
TRBD1	TRBV24-1	.	TRBJ1-1	CATIRTGGEAFF	TGTGCCACCATCAGGACAGGAGGCGAAGCTTTCTTT
.	TRBV12-3/TRBV12-4	many	TRBJ1-6	CASKGDSFNSPLHF	TGTGCCAGCAAGGGAGACAGCTTCAATTCACCCCTCCACTTT
.	TRBV6-2/TRBV6-3	many	TRBJ2-1	CASSYSFGEQFF	TGTGCCAGCAGTTACTCGTTTGGTGAGCAGTTCTTC
.	TRBV7-9	.	TRBJ2-7	CASSRQRGDEQYF	TGTGCCAGCAGCCGACAAAGGGGGGACGAGCAGTACTTC
.	TRBV6-1	few	TRBJ1-1	CASRRAAGEDTEAFF	TGTGCCAGCAGGAGGGCCGCAGGGGAGGACACTGAAGCTTTCTTT
.	TRBV3-1	once	TRBJ2-5	CASSQEGTPRTQYF	TGTGCCAGCAGCCAAGAAGGGACTCCGAGGACCCAGTACTTC
.	TRBV6-5	.	TRBJ2-3	CASSYTGRGADTQYF	TGTGCCAGCAGTTACACGGGGAGAGGCGCAGATACGCAGTATTTT
TRBD2	TRBV24-1	.	TRBJ2-5	CATSDPRGAGETQYF	TGTGCCACCAGTGACCCGCGGGGGGCTGGGGAGACCCAGTACTTC
TRBD1	TRBV25-1	.	TRBJ1-2	CASSLTGGGYGYTF	TGTGCCAGCAGTCTCACAGGGGGCGGCTATGGCTACACCTTC
.	TRBV6-5	few	TRBJ1-2	CASSSREGWGYTF	TGTGCCAGCAGTTCCCGAGAGGGTTGGGGCTACACCTTC
.	TRBV7-9	many	TRBJ2-1	CASSHRQNNEQFF	TGTGCCAGCAGCCATCGACAAAACAATGAGCAGTTCTTC
TRBD2	TRBV25-1	.	TRBJ2-5	CASSDSSGRRQETQYF	TGTGCCAGCAGTGATAGTAGCGGGAGGAGGCAAGAGACCCAGTACTTC
.	TRBV9	once	TRBJ2-3	CASSGRRAPTDTQYF	TGTGCCAGCAGCGGCCGCAGGGCACCGACAGATACGCAGTATTTT
TRBD1	TRBV29-1	many	TRBJ1-2	CSAGTGDYGYTF	TGCAGCGCGGGGACAGGGGACTATGGCTACACCTTC
TRBD1	TRBV29-1	few	TRBJ1-2	CSVEKQGVRYGYTF	TGCAGCGTTGAAAAACAGGGGGTTAGGTATGGCTACACCTTC
.	TRBV15	.	TRBJ2-7	CATSRARQRSDEQYF	TGTGCCACCAGCAGGGCTCGACAGAGGAGCGACGAGCAGTACTTC